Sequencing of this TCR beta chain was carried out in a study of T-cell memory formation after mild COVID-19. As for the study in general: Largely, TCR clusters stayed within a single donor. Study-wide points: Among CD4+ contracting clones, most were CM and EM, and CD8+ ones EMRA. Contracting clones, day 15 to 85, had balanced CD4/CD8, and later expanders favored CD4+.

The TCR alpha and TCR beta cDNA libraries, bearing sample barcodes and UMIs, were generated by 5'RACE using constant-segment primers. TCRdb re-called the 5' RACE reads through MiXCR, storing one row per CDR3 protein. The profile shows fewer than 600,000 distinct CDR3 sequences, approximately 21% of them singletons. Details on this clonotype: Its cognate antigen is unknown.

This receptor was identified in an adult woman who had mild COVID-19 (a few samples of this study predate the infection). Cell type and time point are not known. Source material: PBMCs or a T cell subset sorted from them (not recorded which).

This CDR3 reads CASSQGPHEQFF. The DNA of the CDR3 is TGTGCCAGCAGCCAAGGACCGCATGAGCAGTTCTTC. The genes are TRBV14 and TRBJ2-1; D is uncertain. V was shortened by 1 base and J by 8 bases, with 6 bases between the two germline ends. This CDR3 comprises 12 residues. Germline CDR1 is SGHDN and CDR2 is FVKESK. Looking up the rest from reference TRBV14 and TRBJ2-1 gives the full variable domain: EAGVTQFPSHSVIEKGQTVTLRCDPISGHDNLYWYRRVMGKEIKFLLHFVKESKQDESGMPNNRFLAERTGGTYSTLKVQPAELEDSGVYFCASSQGPHEQFFGPGTRLTVL.